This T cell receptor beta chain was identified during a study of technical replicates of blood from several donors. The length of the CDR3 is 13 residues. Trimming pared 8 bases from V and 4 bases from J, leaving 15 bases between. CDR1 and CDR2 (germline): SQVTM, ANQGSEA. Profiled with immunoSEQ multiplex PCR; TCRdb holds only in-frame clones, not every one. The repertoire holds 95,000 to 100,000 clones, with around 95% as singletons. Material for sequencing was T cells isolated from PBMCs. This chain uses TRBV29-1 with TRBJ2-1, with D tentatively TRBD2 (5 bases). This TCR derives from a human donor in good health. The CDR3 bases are TGCAGCCTGACCGGGATAACTTACAATGAGCAGTTCTTC. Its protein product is CSLTGITYNEQFF.